Below are 20 T cell receptor beta chains sequenced from a single sample in a study. TCRdb fed the RT-PCR reads into MiXCR, producing one record per CDR3 protein. The sample holds approximately 720,000 distinct CDR3 sequences, 14% seen once. Sequencing input: memory CD4+ T cells from blood. Every receptor here comes from a female donor in good health, serving as a healthy control.

This clonotype turned up a few times. The V call is TRBV6-2 or TRBV6-3, the J call TRBJ2-7; D ambiguous. Germline V gene data show CDR1 as MNHEY and CDR2 as SVGEGT. Trimming cost V 4 bases and J 8 bases, with 12 bases left between them. CDR3 size: 12 residues. For the CDR3, the DNA is TGTGCCAGCAGTTCCCCCCCTGAGAAGCAGTACTTC. Encoded protein: CASSSPPEKQYF.

A few counts support this clonotype. This chain links TRBV3-1 with TRBJ1-2; D is ambiguous. The CDR3 consists of 13 residues. Looked up from germline, CDR1 is LGHDT and CDR2 is YNNKEL (reference sequence). V was shortened by 1 base and J by 7 bases, with 10 bases between the two germline ends. The CDR3 loop reads CASSQVGSSGYTF. The CDR3 DNA sequence: TGTGCCAGCAGCCAAGTCGGCAGTAGTGGCTACACCTTC.

The chain recombines TRBV27 with TRBJ2-1; 12 bases are shared with TRBD2. Germline CDR1 reads MNHEY; CDR2 reads SMNVEV (reference sequence). The ends lost 5 bases at V and 5 bases at J; junction bases unmatched: 7. CDR3 length: 16 amino acids. The CDR3 protein is CASSRTSGIWDNEQFF. The DNA of the CDR3 is TGTGCCAGCAGTAGGACTAGCGGGATTTGGGACAATGAGCAGTTCTTC.

Ten or more counts support this clonotype. Here the CDR3 DNA reads TGCGCCAGCAGTGACGGTCAGGGAGGCGGATGGAATGAGCAGTTCTTC. Its translation: CASSDGQGGGWNEQFF. The chain combines TRBV10-1 with TRBJ2-1; D possibly corresponds to TRBD2 (6 bases). Trimming took off 3 bases at V and 7 bases at J, with 19 bases between the two ends. Per germline, CDR1 WNHNN and CDR2 SYGVQD (reference sequence). The CDR3 sequence is 16 residues long.

This clonotype was seen a handful of times. This sequence joins TRBV20-1 and TRBJ2-1; perhaps TRBD1 as D (6 bases). Trimming took 1 base from V and 6 from J, leaving 16 bases between them. The germline V gene encodes CDR1 DFQATT and CDR2 SNEGSKA (reference sequence). The CDR3 runs to 15 residues. The CDR3 here is CSARAYMAGVNEQFF. In nucleotides, the CDR3 is TGCAGTGCTAGAGCATATATGGCAGGGGTCAATGAGCAGTTCTTC.

The chain employs TRBV7-2 and TRBJ1-1; 8 bases match TRBD1. The ends lost 2 bases at V and 6 bases at J; junction bases unmatched: 5. The CDR3 loop spans 14 amino acids. Germline CDR1 reads SGHTA; CDR2 reads FQGNSA. The CDR3 loop reads CASSLQGQAPEAFF. As DNA, the CDR3 is TGTGCCAGCAGCTTACAGGGACAGGCCCCTGAAGCTTTCTTT.

For this clonotype: One base away lies a much larger clone, so this may be a sequencing read error. This chain links TRBV29-1 with TRBJ2-1, with unresolved D. The CDR3 spans 15 residues. V dropped 4 bases and J dropped 2 bases, with 15 bases sitting between them. Germline assignment: CDR1 SQVTM and CDR2 ANQGSEA. The CDR3 region is CSVAPGLNPYNEQFF. The CDR3 bases are TGCAGCGTTGCACCCGGCCTGAACCCCTACAATGAGCAGTTCTTC.

This clonotype was found many times. V and J are TRBV27 and TRBJ2-2; the D call may be TRBD1 or TRBD2 (5 bases each). V was clipped by 1 base and J by 5 bases, with 5 bases between them. This CDR3 contains 13 residues. The germline gives CDR1 MNHEY, CDR2 SMNVEV (reference sequence). DNA for the CDR3: TGTGCCAGCAGTTTATGGGGGACCGGGGAGCTGTTTTTT. Translating gives CASSLWGTGELFF.

This clonotype came up many times. This chain links TRBV24-1 with TRBJ2-5; either TRBD1 or TRBD2 may fit D (7 bases each). Trimming shortened V by 1 base and J by 3 bases, and 14 bases separated the two germline ends. The CDR3 sequence is 16 residues long. The germline CDR1 and CDR2 sequences are KGHDR and SFDVKD. In DNA, the CDR3 is TGTGCCACCAGTGATTTTATGACAGGGAGGGAAGAGACCCAGTACTTC. As protein: CATSDFMTGREETQYF.

The chain's CDR3 is CASSTGPATSGAQYF. The DNA for the CDR3 is TGTGCCAGCAGCACAGGACCCGCGACCTCCGGGGCCCAGTACTTC. V and J are TRBV7-2 and TRBJ2-5, with D perhaps given as TRBD1 or TRBD2 (5 bases each). Germline values: CDR1 SGHTA, CDR2 FQGNSA. V lost 5 bases to trimming and J lost 9 bases, with 22 bases between them. The CDR3 totals 15 residues.

This clonotype was seen a few times. The CDR3: CASSLRASRFF. CDR3 nucleotides: TGTGCCAGCAGTTTGAGAGCATCGCGGTTCTTC. The chain couples TRBV28 to TRBJ2-1; no reliable D call. Germline lookup yields CDR1 MDHEN and CDR2 SYDVKM. The CDR3 extends over 11 amino acids. Trimming took 3 bases from V and 15 from J, leaving 12 bases between them.

The chain recombines TRBV12-3 or TRBV12-4 with TRBJ2-2; D is possibly TRBD1 (5 bases). The V end lost 6 bases, the J end lost 6 bases, and 20 bases lay between the germline ends. CDR3 length equals 16 residues. CDR3 DNA: TGTGCCAGCAGGCCCGACAGAATATCTTGGTCCGGGGAGCTGTTTTTT. Protein: CASRPDRISWSGELFF.

The chain combines TRBV28 with TRBJ1-4, with D uncertain. The CDR3 extends over 15 amino acids. Looked up from germline, CDR1 is MDHEN and CDR2 is SYDVKM. V shed 5 bases and J shed 7 bases, with 17 bases lying between them. CDR3 sequence: CASSLQTSTGEKLFF. CDR3 bases: TGTGCCAGCAGTCTGCAGACATCGACGGGTGAAAAACTGTTTTTT.

This clonotype appeared a single time. This chain joins TRBV6-1 and TRBJ2-5; 10 bases fit TRBD2. The CDR3 is 16 residues long. V lost 1 base, J lost 5 bases, and 7 bases stayed unmatched. CDR1 is MNHNS, CDR2 SASEGT, per germline. CDR3 residues: CASSEVTSGTRETQYF. In DNA, the CDR3 is TGTGCCAGCAGTGAAGTTACTAGCGGGACCCGGGAGACCCAGTACTTC.

This clonotype was detected ten times or more. J is TRBJ2-7 and V is TRBV5-1, with D tentatively TRBD2 (7 bases). The CDR3 length is 15 residues. The V end was cut by 0 bases, the J end by 5 bases, with 15 bases between. Per germline, CDR1 SGHRS and CDR2 YFSETQ. CDR3 nucleotides: TGCGCCAGCAGCTTGGCCGAGGGGGGGATTCACGAGCAGTACTTC. It yields the protein CASSLAEGGIHEQYF.

This clonotype occurred many times. The CDR3 reads CASSPSGDEQFF. The CDR3, as DNA: TGTGCCAGCTCACCGTCTGGGGATGAGCAGTTCTTC. The rearrangement uses TRBV18 and TRBJ2-1; the D is unclear. Germline V gene sequence: CDR1 KGHSH, CDR2 LQKENI. The CDR3 sequence is 12 residues long. Deletions cut 3 bases from V and 8 bases from J, with 8 bases between.

CDR3 sequence: CASSLLGRGNSPLHF. The CDR3 DNA follows: TGTGCCAGCAGCTTATTGGGTCGGGGGAATTCACCCCTCCACTTT. The chain couples TRBV11-2 to TRBJ1-6; TRBD1 is a possible D gene (5 bases). The germline gives CDR1 SGHAT, CDR2 FQNNGV. There are 15 residues in the CDR3. V was clipped by 2 bases and J by 7 bases, with 12 bases between them.

The chain joins TRBV4-3 to TRBJ1-5; 8 positions match TRBD1. Germline CDR1 is LGHNA and CDR2 is YSLEER. V trimming: 5 bases; J trimming: 7 bases; junction bases outside the gene matches: 7. CDR3 length: 14 amino acids. For the CDR3, the DNA is TGCGCCAGCAGCTCCCACAGGGGGAACCAGCCCCAGCATTTT. Protein product: CASSSHRGNQPQHF.

J is TRBJ1-5 and V is TRBV7-2; 11 positions agree with TRBD1. The CDR3 totals 18 residues. Per the germline V gene, CDR1 is SGHTA and CDR2 is FQGNSA. With V trimmed by 1 base and J by 1 base, 6 bases remained unmatched. The CDR3 protein is CASSLGTGGYRSNQPQHF. The CDR3 DNA sequence: TGTGCCAGCAGCTTAGGGACAGGGGGCTATAGAAGCAATCAGCCCCAGCATTTT.

There are a few counts of this clonotype. J is TRBJ1-6 and V is TRBV27, with D unclear. Trimming took off 5 bases at V and 5 bases at J, with 13 bases between the two ends. This CDR3 is built from 15 residues. Per the germline V gene, CDR1 is MNHEY and CDR2 is SMNVEV (reference sequence). In nucleotides, the CDR3 is TGTGCCAGCAGTAAAATCACAAGAGATAATTCACCCCTCCACTTT. Its protein is CASSKITRDNSPLHF.